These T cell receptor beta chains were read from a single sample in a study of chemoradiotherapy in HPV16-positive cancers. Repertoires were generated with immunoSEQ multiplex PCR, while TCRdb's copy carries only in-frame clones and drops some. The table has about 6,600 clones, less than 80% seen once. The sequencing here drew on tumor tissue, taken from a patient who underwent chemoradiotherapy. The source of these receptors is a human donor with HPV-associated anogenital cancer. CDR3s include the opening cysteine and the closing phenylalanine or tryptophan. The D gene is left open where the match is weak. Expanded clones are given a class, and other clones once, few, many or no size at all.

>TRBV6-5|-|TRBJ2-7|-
CASSPTGVSYEQYF
TGTGCCAGCAGTCCTACAGGTGTCTCCTACGAGCAGTACTTC
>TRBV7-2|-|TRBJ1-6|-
CASSLEANSPLHF
TGTGCCAGCAGCTTAGAAGCGAATTCACCCCTCCACTTT
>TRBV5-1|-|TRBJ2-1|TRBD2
CASSLVSGGSSYNEQFF
TGCGCCAGCAGCTTGGTTTCGGGGGGGAGCTCCTACAATGAGCAGTTCTTC
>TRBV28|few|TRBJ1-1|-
CASSLLGSTEAFF
TGTGCCAGCAGTTTGTTAGGGTCCACTGAAGCTTTCTTT
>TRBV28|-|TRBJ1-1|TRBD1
CASRSGTGGVGTEAFF
TGTGCCAGCAGATCCGGGACAGGGGGCGTGGGCACTGAAGCTTTCTTT
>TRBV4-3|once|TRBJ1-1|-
CASSQDAQVAIPKTNTEAFF
TGCGCCAGCAGCCAAGATGCCCAGGTAGCCATCCCCAAAACAAACACTGAAGCTTTCTTT
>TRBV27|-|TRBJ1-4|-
CASSVRTNGEKLFF
TGTGCCAGCAGTGTCCGGACGAACGGGGAAAAACTGTTTTTT
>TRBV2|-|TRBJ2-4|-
CASRLGHGKNIQYF
TGTGCCAGCAGGTTGGGACATGGGAAAAACATTCAGTACTTC
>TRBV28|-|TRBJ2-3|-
CASSLSARENADTQYF
TGTGCCAGCAGTTTATCGGCCAGGGAAAACGCAGATACGCAGTATTTT
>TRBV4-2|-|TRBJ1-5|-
CASSQDQSTHGQPQHF
TGTGCCAGCAGCCAAGATCAGAGTACGCACGGGCAGCCCCAGCATTTT
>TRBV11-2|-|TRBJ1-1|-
CASSLDSLDTEAFF
TGTGCCAGCAGTTTGGACAGTTTGGACACTGAAGCTTTCTTT
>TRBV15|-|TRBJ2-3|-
CATSRASDTQYF
TGTGCCACCAGCAGAGCGAGCGATACGCAGTATTTT
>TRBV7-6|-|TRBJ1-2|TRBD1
CASSLTGTGAFYTF
TGTGCCAGCAGCTTAACCGGGACAGGGGCCTTCTACACCTTC
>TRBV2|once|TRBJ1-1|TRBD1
CATSTGANTEAFF
TGTGCCACCTCGACAGGGGCCAACACTGAAGCTTTCTTT
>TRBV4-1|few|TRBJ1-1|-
CASSQDLHTIEAFF
TGCGCCAGCAGCCAAGATCTACACACAATTGAAGCTTTCTTT
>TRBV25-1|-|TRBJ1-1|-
CASSEGGRVGKNTEAFF
TGTGCCAGCAGTGAGGGGGGGCGGGTCGGTAAGAACACTGAAGCTTTCTTT
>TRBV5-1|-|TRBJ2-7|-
CASSLSQGATYEQYF
TGCGCCAGCAGCTTGTCGCAAGGAGCAACCTACGAGCAGTACTTC
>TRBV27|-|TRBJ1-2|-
CASRPGANYGYTF
TGTGCCAGTAGGCCGGGAGCTAACTATGGCTACACCTTC